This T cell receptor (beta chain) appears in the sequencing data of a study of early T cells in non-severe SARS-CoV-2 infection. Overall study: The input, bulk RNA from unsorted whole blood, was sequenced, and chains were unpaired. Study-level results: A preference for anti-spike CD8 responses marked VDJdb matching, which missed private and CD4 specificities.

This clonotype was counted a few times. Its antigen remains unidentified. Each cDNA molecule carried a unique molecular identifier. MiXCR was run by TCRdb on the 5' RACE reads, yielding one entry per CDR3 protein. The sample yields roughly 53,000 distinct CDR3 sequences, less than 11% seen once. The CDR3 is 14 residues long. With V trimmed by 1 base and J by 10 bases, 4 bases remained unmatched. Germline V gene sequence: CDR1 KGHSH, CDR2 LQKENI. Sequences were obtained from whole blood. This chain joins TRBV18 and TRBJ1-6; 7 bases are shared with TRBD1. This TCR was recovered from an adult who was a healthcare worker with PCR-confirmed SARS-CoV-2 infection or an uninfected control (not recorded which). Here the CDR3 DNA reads TGTGCCAGCTCACCACGGGACAGTAGATCACCCCTCCACTTT. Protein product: CASSPRDSRSPLHF.